The TCR beta chain described here comes from a study of cytotoxic CD8 clonotypes in ibrutinib-treated CLL. Study at large: Averaging across samples gave roughly 230,000 productive templates and tens of thousands of productive rearrangements. Overall study results and limits: Baseline clonality, above age-matched healthy donor levels, tracked circulating CD8+ T-cell counts.

Regarding this clone: The target antigen is unknown.

CDR3 length: 14 amino acids. Germline assignment: CDR1 SGHRS and CDR2 YFSETQ. Trimming removed 4 bases from V and 8 bases from J; junction bases left unmatched: 10. TCRdb's copy holds only in-frame clones and misses some; the assay was immunoSEQ multiplex PCR. The table shows approximately 340,000 clones, with roughly two thirds occurring only once. The sequences come from PBMCs, collected after 36 months of ibrutinib treatment. The sequence came from a human donor with chronic lymphocytic leukemia. The J gene is TRBJ1-2, the V gene TRBV5-1; 8 positions match TRBD1. For the CDR3, the DNA is TGCGCCAGCAGCCTCCTGGACAGGGACGGGGGCTACACCTTC. Its translation is CASSLLDRDGGYTF.